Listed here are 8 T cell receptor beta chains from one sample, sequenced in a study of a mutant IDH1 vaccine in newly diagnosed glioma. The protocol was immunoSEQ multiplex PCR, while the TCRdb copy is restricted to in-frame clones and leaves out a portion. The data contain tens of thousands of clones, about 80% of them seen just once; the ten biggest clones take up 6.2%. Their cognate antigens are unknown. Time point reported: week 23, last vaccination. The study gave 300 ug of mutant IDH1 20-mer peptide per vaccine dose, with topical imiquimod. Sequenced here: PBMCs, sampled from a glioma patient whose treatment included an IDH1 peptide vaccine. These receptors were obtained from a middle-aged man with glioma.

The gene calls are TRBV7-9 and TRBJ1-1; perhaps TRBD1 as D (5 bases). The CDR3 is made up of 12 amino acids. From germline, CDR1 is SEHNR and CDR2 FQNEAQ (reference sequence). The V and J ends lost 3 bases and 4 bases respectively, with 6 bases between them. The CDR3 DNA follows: TGTGCCAGCAGCTTGAGGGGCACTGAAGCTTTCTTT. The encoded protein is CASSLRGTEAFF.

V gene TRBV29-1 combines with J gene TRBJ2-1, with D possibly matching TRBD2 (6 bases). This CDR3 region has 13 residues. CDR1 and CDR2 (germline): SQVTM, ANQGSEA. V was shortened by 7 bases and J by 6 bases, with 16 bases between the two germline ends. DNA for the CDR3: TGCAGCGCGAAACCGGGACTCCCCAATGAGCAGTTCTTC. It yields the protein CSAKPGLPNEQFF.

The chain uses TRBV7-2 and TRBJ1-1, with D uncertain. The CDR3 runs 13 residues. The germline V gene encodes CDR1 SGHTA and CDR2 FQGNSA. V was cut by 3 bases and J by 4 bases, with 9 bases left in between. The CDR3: CASSFGEGTEAFF. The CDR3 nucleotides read TGTGCCAGCAGCTTTGGGGAAGGCACTGAAGCTTTCTTT.

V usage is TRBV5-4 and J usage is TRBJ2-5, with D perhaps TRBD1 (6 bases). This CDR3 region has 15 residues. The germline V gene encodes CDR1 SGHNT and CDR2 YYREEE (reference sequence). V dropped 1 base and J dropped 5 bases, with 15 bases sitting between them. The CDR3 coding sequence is TGTGCCAGCAGCTTGAACAGGGTCGATTCGGAGACCCAGTACTTC. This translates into CASSLNRVDSETQYF.

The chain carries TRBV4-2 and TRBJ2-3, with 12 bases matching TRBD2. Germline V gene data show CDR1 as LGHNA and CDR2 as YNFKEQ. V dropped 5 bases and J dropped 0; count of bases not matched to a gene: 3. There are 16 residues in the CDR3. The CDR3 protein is CASSNGLAGSTDTQYF. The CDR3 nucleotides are TGTGCCAGCAGCAACGGACTAGCGGGGAGCACAGATACGCAGTATTTT.

CDR3 sequence reads: CASSYSTPGADGYTF. In nucleotides, the CDR3 is TGTGCCAGCAGTTACTCGACGCCAGGAGCTGATGGCTACACCTTC. The chain recombines TRBV6-6 with TRBJ1-2; D is ambiguous. Between the trimmed V and J ends, which lost 0 bases and 6 bases, there was a span of 14 bases. The CDR3 length is 15 residues. Germline V gene sequence: CDR1 MNHNY, CDR2 SVGAGI (reference sequence).

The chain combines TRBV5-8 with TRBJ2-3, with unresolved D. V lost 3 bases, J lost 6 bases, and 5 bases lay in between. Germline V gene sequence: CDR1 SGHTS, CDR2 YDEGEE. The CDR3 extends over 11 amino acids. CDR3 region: CASSSRDTQYF. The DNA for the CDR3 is TGTGCCAGCAGCTCCAGGGATACGCAGTATTTT.

The CDR3 region is CAWSLGGSQPQHF. DNA for the CDR3: TGTGCCTGGAGTCTTGGGGGAAGTCAGCCCCAGCATTTT. This chain joins TRBV30 and TRBJ1-5; tentative D call: TRBD1 (5 bases). The germline gives CDR1 GTSNPN, CDR2 SVGIG (reference sequence). V gave up 2 bases and J gave up 6 bases, with 11 bases separating them. This CDR3 has 13 amino acids. Together with reference TRBV30 and TRBJ1-5, the CDR3 gives the full variable domain: SQTIHQWPATLVQPVGSPLSLECTVEGTSNPNLYWYRQAAGRGLQLLFYSVGIGQISSEVPQNLSASRPQDRQFILSSKKLLLSDSGFYLCAWSLGGSQPQHFGDGTRLSIL.